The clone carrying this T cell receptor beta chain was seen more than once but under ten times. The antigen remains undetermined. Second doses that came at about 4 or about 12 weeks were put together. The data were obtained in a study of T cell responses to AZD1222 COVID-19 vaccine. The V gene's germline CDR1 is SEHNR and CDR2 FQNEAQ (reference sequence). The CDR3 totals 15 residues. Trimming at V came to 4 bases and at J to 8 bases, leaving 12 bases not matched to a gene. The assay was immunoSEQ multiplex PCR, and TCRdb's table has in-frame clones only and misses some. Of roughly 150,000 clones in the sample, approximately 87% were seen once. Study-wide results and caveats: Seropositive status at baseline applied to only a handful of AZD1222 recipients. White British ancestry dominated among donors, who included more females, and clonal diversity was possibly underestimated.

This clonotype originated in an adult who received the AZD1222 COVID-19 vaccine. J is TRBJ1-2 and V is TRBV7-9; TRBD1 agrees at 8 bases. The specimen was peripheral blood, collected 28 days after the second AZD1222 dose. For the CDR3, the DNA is TGTGCCAGCAGCTCTTCAGGGGGCCAGGGTTCCGGCTACACCTTC. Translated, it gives CASSSSGGQGSGYTF.